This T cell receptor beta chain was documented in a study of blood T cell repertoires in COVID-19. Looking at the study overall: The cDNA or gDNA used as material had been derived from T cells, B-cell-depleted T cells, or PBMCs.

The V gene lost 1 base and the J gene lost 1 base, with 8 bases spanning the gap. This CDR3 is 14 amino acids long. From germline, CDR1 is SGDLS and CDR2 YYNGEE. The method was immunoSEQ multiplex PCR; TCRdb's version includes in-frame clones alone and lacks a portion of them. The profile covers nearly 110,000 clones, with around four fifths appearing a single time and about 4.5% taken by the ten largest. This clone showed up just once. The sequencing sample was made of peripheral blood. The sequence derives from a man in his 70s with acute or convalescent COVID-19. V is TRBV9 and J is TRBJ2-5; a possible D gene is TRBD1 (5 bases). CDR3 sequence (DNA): TGTGCCAGCAGCGTATCAGGGCTCCAAGAGACCCAGTACTTC. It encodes CASSVSGLQETQYF.